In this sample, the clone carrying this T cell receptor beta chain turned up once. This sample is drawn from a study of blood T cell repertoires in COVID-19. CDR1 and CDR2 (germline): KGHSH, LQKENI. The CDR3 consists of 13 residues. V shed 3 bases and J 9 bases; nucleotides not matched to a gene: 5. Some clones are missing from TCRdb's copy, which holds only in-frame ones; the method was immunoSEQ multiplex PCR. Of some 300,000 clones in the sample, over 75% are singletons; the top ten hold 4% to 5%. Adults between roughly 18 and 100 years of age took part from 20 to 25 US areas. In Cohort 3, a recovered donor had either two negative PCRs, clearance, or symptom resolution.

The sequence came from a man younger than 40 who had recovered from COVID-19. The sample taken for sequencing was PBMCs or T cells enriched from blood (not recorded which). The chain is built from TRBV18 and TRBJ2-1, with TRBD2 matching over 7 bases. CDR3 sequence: CASSPREDAEQFF. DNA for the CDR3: TGTGCCAGCTCACCCCGGGAGGACGCTGAGCAGTTCTTC.